The 28 T cell receptor beta chains reported below all come from one sample, sequenced in a study of cytomegalovirus exposure and HLA in healthy donors. PCR used 60 Vbeta primers and 13 Jbeta primers. Here immunoSEQ multiplex PCR was the method, and the copy in TCRdb shows in-frame clones only, minus some. The sample lists almost 200,000 clones, around 76% occurring once. Material for sequencing was PBMCs. These receptors were collected from a man between 25 and 39 years old in good health and CMV-seronegative.

The genes are TRBV27 and TRBJ2-5; a possible D gene is TRBD2 (7 bases). CDR1 and CDR2 from the germline V gene are MNHEY and SMNVEV (reference sequence). Deletions cut 5 bases from V and 7 bases from J, with 23 bases between. The CDR3 totals 16 residues. The CDR3 bases are TGTGCCAGCAGTCACCTTCGAGCAGGGGAGGGTGGGACCCAGTACTTC. This translates into CASSHLRAGEGGTQYF.

The chain has TRBV19 and TRBJ2-7; D might be TRBD1 (7 bases). The V end was cut by 5 bases, the J end by 0 bases, with 14 bases between. The germline gives CDR1 LNHDA, CDR2 SQIVND (reference sequence). The CDR3 spans 15 residues. The CDR3: CASSPGGPSSYEQYF. For the CDR3, the DNA is TGTGCCAGTAGTCCAGGGGGGCCGAGCTCCTACGAGCAGTACTTC.

The gene calls are TRBV19 and TRBJ1-4, with D possibly being TRBD1 (5 bases). V lost 7 bases, J lost 0 bases, and 9 bases lay in between. The length of the CDR3 is 14 residues. Germline CDR1 reads LNHDA; CDR2 reads SQIVND (reference sequence). The CDR3 sequence is CASIDSSTNEKLFF. Written as DNA, the CDR3 is TGTGCCAGTATAGACAGCTCAACTAATGAAAAACTGTTTTTT.

This chain connects TRBV27 to TRBJ2-2; 9 nucleotides agree with TRBD2. Germline CDR1 and CDR2: MNHEY and SMNVEV (reference sequence). The CDR3 runs to 17 residues. J lost 1 base, V lost 0 bases, and 3 bases had no gene match. As DNA, the CDR3 is TGTGCCAGCAGTTTATCGGCGGGAGGGGTGAACACCGGGGAGCTGTTTTTT. Protein: CASSLSAGGVNTGELFF.

V gene TRBV21-1 combines with J gene TRBJ2-3; the table calls TRBD2, which could not be checked here. TRBV21-1 is a recognized pseudogene. CDR3 length: 18 amino acids. CDR3 region: CASSPSGLAEGYTDTQYF. Here the CDR3 DNA reads TGTGCCAGCAGCCCAAGCGGGCTAGCGGAGGGGTACACAGATACGCAGTATTTT.

The chain is built from TRBV11-2 and TRBJ1-2; D possibly corresponds to TRBD1 (5 bases). Germline CDR1 and CDR2: SGHAT and FQNNGV. The CDR3 loop spans 15 amino acids. The ends were cut back, 1 base at V and 1 base at J, with 10 bases in the middle. The CDR3 coding sequence is TGTGCCAGCAGCTTAGTGTCAGGGATTAACTATGGCTACACCTTC. Amino acids: CASSLVSGINYGYTF.

This chain links TRBV2 with TRBJ1-2; D possibly corresponds to TRBD1 (6 bases). Germline values: CDR1 SNHLY, CDR2 FYNNEI. Trimming removed 7 bases at V and 8 bases at J, with 20 bases between. The CDR3 spans 14 residues. The CDR3 DNA follows: TGTGCCAGCATTCCGGACTTTCAGGGGAAAGGCTACACCTTC. Amino acid sequence: CASIPDFQGKGYTF.

Only one count was recorded for this clone. The rearrangement uses TRBV7-2 and TRBJ1-5; D might be TRBD1 (5 bases). The CDR3 is made up of 14 amino acids. From germline, CDR1 is SGHTA and CDR2 FQGNSA. V was cut by 8 bases and J by 0 bases, with 11 bases left in between. CDR3 nucleotide sequence: TGTGCCAGCGGGGCCCAGTATAGCAATCAGCCCCAGCATTTT. Amino acids: CASGAQYSNQPQHF.

The rearrangement links TRBV7-9 to TRBJ1-1, with a weak D call TRBD1 (6 bases). Germline V gives CDR1 SEHNR, CDR2 FQNEAQ (reference sequence). The CDR3 contains 13 residues. Trimming removed 5 bases at V and 5 bases at J, with 12 bases between. This CDR3 is CASSPRGSTEAFF. For the CDR3, the DNA is TGTGCCAGCAGCCCCAGGGGTTCAACTGAAGCTTTCTTT.

The chain carries TRBV6-1 and TRBJ2-7, with a tentative D call TRBD1 (6 bases). Germline CDR1 and CDR2: MNHNS and SASEGT. V was pared by 5 bases and J by 2 bases, with 10 bases between. The CDR3 is 13 residues long. CDR3 region: CASSHRVPYEQYF. DNA for the CDR3: TGTGCCAGCAGTCACAGGGTCCCCTACGAGCAGTACTTC.

This clone has only one observation. The chain's CDR3 is CASSILLAAYNEQFF. CDR3 sequence (DNA): TGTGCCAGTAGTATTTTACTAGCGGCCTACAATGAGCAGTTCTTC. The rearrangement links TRBV19 to TRBJ2-1; 8 bases are shared with TRBD2. Losses at the gene ends were 3 bases for V and 2 bases for J; bases not matched to a gene: 3. Germline assignment: CDR1 LNHDA and CDR2 SQIVND (reference sequence). CDR3 length: 15 amino acids.

The V gene is TRBV7-9, the J gene TRBJ2-5, with D perhaps TRBD2 (6 bases). The CDR3 consists of 15 residues. Trimming stripped 5 bases from V and 1 base from J, with 14 bases between. Germline lookup yields CDR1 SEHNR and CDR2 FQNEAQ (reference sequence). The CDR3 nucleotides read TGTGCCAGCAGCCTCCCCGGGGGAGGCCAAGAGACCCAGTACTTC. Its translation: CASSLPGGGQETQYF.

This chain connects TRBV5-1 to TRBJ2-6; tentatively, D is TRBD1 (6 bases). The CDR3 has 24 residues. Per the germline V gene, CDR1 is SGHRS and CDR2 is YFSETQ. With 3 bases removed from V and 0 bases from J, the gap between germline ends came to 34 bases. As DNA, the CDR3 is TGCGCCAGCAGCTCCCCTAGCTCTCGCCGCAAACCGGGACAAACAAACTCTGGGGCCAACGTCCTGACTTTC. Translation gives CASSSPSSRRKPGQTNSGANVLTF.

This clone was picked up one time. The DNA for the CDR3 is TGTGCCTGGAGGGAGTACCTGACAGGGAACTATGGCTACACCTTC. This codes for CAWREYLTGNYGYTF. The V gene is TRBV30, the J gene TRBJ1-2, with 7 nucleotides matching TRBD1. CDR3 length: 15 amino acids. The junction had 9 bases not matched to a gene; V was cut back by 3 bases and J by 2 bases. Germline loops: CDR1 GTSNPN, CDR2 SVGIG (reference sequence).

The chain links TRBV7-3 to TRBJ1-1, with 9 bases lining up with TRBD1. Losses at the gene ends were 4 bases for V and 6 bases for J; bases not matched to a gene: 6. There are 14 residues in the CDR3. The germline gives CDR1 SGHTA, CDR2 FQGTGA. The CDR3 DNA sequence: TGTGCCAGCAGCTCAGGACAGGGGATGGCTGAAGCTTTCTTT. Its protein is CASSSGQGMAEAFF.

This clone appeared a few times. The CDR3 coding sequence is TGTGCCAGCACGAGAAAGATCTCCTACGAGCAGTACTTC. This gives the protein CASTRKISYEQYF. This chain uses TRBV2 with TRBJ2-7; D gene unclear. Germline-derived CDR1 and CDR2 are SNHLY and FYNNEI. The CDR3 sequence is 13 residues long. V dropped 7 bases and J dropped 0 bases, with 10 bases sitting between them.

This chain uses TRBV4-1 with TRBJ2-4; maybe TRBD2 (6 bases). V was pared by 1 base and J by 7 bases, with 26 bases between. CDR3 length: 19 residues. Germline CDR1 reads MGHRA; CDR2 reads YSYEKL. The CDR3, as DNA: TGCGCCAGCAGCCAAGGTAGGATACTTGACTCGGGAGAGAATAACATTCAGTACTTC. Translated, it gives CASSQGRILDSGENNIQYF.

V is TRBV7-3 and J is TRBJ2-2, with 10 bases aligning to TRBD2. Germline V gives CDR1 SGHTA, CDR2 FQGTGA. The V gene end was trimmed by 5 bases and the J gene end by 6 bases; junction bases not matched to a gene: 12. The CDR3 is 17 amino acids. CDR3: CASSPEILAGEPGELFF. In nucleotides, the CDR3 is TGTGCCAGCAGCCCCGAGATTCTAGCGGGAGAACCCGGGGAGCTGTTTTTT.

V and J are TRBV11-3 and TRBJ2-3; weak D call: TRBD2 (5 bases). The length of the CDR3 is 14 residues. Trimming left V 5 bases short and J 1 base short, with 10 bases between. Germline CDR1 reads SGHNT; CDR2 reads YENEEA. The CDR3 sequence is CASSPTTGTDTQYF. CDR3 sequence (DNA): TGTGCCAGCAGCCCGACTACGGGCACAGATACGCAGTATTTT.

The chain links TRBV6-6 to TRBJ2-7; TRBD1 aligns across 7 bases. The CDR3 contains 15 residues. Trimming at V came to 1 base and at J to 0 bases, leaving 3 bases not matched to a gene. Per the germline V gene, CDR1 is MNHNY and CDR2 is SVGAGI (reference sequence). The CDR3 DNA reads TGTGCCAGCAGTTACTTTCGGGACAGCTCCTACGAGCAGTACTTC. Translation gives CASSYFRDSSYEQYF.

CDR3 amino acids: CASSLRPGGSSYNEQFF. Here the CDR3 DNA reads TGTGCCAGCAGCTTACGCCCGGGAGGCAGCTCCTACAATGAGCAGTTCTTC. The chain employs TRBV11-3 and TRBJ2-1; 7 bases fit TRBD2. Germline V gene data show CDR1 as SGHNT and CDR2 as YENEEA. V was clipped by 2 bases and J by 0 bases; unmatched bases: 7. This CDR3 has 17 amino acids. The complete variable domain, with remaining parts taken from reference TRBV11-3 and TRBJ2-1, reads EAGVVQSPRYKIIEKKQPVAFWCNPISGHNTLYWYLQNLGQGPELLIRYENEEAVDDSQLPKDRFSAERLKGVDSTLKIQPAELGDSAVYLCASSLRPGGSSYNEQFFGPGTRLTVL.

The V call is TRBV10-3, the J call TRBJ2-7, with D hard to call. Germline V gene data show CDR1 as ENHRY and CDR2 as SYGVKD. The germline V and J ends were trimmed by 3 bases and 2 bases, with 11 bases remaining between them. This CDR3 region has 14 residues. CDR3: CAISESSGPYEQYF. Here the CDR3 DNA reads TGTGCCATCAGTGAAAGTTCGGGTCCCTACGAGCAGTACTTC.

CDR3 sequence: CASSEGSNKGLRGYEQYF. The CDR3 DNA reads TGTGCCAGCAGTGAAGGGTCGAACAAGGGACTTAGGGGCTACGAGCAGTACTTC. The rearrangement links TRBV6-1 to TRBJ2-7; TRBD2 might be the D (6 bases). Deletions cut 1 base from V and 3 bases from J, with 22 bases between. This CDR3 contains 18 residues. Per germline, CDR1 MNHNS and CDR2 SASEGT.

This clone was detected a few times. The V call is TRBV9, the J call TRBJ1-6; 10 positions match TRBD1. The germline CDR1 and CDR2 sequences are SGDLS and YYNGEE. The J segment lost 8 bases and the V segment lost 5 bases, leaving 4 bases of the junction unmatched. This CDR3 contains 14 residues. CDR3 coding DNA: TGTGCCAGCAGAGGACAGGGGGAGTATTCACCCCTCCACTTT. Residues: CASRGQGEYSPLHF.

The chain has TRBV7-9 and TRBJ1-2; D may be TRBD1 (5 bases). Germline loops: CDR1 SEHNR, CDR2 FQNEAQ (reference sequence). This CDR3 contains 16 residues. Trimming shortened V by 1 base and J by 4 bases, and 16 bases separated the two germline ends. The CDR3 DNA sequence: TGTGCCAGCAGCTTAGGGGTGGGGCCGGACCTCTATGGCTACACCTTC. Amino acids: CASSLGVGPDLYGYTF.

The chain joins TRBV30 to TRBJ2-7; D possibly corresponds to TRBD1 (6 bases). The CDR3 loop spans 12 amino acids. The germline gives CDR1 GTSNPN, CDR2 SVGIG (reference sequence). Deletions cut 2 bases from V and 3 bases from J, with 8 bases between. DNA for the CDR3: TGTGCCTGGAGTACAGGGATCTACGAGCAGTACTTC. This gives the protein CAWSTGIYEQYF. Filled out from reference TRBV30 and TRBJ2-7, the complete variable domain reads SQTIHQWPATLVQPVGSPLSLECTVEGTSNPNLYWYRQAAGRGLQLLFYSVGIGQISSEVPQNLSASRPQDRQFILSSKKLLLSDSGFYLCAWSTGIYEQYFGPGTRLTVT.

The chain employs TRBV29-1 and TRBJ1-4, with 7 positions matching TRBD1. The length of the CDR3 is 13 residues. Germline values: CDR1 SQVTM, CDR2 ANQGSEA. Germline trimming cut 6 bases from V and 3 bases from J; bases unmatched to any gene: 4. In DNA, the CDR3 is TGCAGCGTCAGACAGGGTTCTAATGAAAAACTGTTTTTT. This codes for CSVRQGSNEKLFF.

CDR3 in DNA: TGCAGCGCCGCGCAGGGCGACTATGGCTACACCTTC. Amino acids: CSAAQGDYGYTF. The gene calls are TRBV29-1 and TRBJ1-2; D is possibly TRBD1 (5 bases). Trimming took off 7 bases at V and 3 bases at J, with 12 bases between the two ends. Germline V CDR1 and CDR2: SQVTM, ANQGSEA. The CDR3 contains 12 residues.